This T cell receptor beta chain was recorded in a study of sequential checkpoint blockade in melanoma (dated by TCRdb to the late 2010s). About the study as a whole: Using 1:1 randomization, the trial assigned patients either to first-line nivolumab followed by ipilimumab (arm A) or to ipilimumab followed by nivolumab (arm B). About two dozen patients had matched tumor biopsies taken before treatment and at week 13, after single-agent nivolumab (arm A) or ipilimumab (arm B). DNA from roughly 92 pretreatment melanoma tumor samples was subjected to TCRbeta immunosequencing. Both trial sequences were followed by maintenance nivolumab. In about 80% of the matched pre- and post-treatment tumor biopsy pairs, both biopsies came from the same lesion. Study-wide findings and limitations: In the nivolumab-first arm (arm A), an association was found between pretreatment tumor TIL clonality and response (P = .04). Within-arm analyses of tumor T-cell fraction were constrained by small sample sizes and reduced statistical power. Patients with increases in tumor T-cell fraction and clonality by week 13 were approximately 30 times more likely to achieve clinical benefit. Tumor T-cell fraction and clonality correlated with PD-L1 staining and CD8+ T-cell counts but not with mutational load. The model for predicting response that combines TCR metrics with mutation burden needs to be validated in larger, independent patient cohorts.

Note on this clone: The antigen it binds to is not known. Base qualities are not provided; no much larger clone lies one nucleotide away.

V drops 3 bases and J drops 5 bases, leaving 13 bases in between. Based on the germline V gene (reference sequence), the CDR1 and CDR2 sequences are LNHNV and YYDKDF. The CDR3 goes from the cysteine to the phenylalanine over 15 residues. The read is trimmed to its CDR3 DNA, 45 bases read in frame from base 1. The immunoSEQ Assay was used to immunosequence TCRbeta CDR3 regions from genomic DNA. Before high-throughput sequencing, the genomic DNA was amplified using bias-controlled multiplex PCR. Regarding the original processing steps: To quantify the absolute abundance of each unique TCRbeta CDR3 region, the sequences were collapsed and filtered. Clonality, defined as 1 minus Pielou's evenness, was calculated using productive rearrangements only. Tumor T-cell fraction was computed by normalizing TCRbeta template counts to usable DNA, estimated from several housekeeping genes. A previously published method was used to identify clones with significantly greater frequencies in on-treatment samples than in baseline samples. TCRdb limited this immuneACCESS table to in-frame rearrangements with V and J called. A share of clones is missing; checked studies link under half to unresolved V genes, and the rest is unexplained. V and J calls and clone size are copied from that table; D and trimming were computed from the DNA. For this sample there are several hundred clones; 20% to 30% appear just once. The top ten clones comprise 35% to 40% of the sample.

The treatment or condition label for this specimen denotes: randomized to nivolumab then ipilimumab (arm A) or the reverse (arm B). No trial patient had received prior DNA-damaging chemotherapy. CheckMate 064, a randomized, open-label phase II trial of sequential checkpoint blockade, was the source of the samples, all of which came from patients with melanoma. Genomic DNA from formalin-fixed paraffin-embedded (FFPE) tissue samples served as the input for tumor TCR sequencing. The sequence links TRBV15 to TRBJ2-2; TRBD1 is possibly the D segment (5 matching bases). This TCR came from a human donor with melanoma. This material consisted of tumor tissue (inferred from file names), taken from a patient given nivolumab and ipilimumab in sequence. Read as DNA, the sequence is TGTGCCACCAGCAGTCCCAGGGTTCGAACCGGGGAGCTGTTTTTT. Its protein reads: CATSSPRVRTGELFF.